These T cell receptor beta chains were read from a single sample in a study of response to subunit inactivated influenza vaccine. In TCRdb, the RT-PCR reads were re-called with MiXCR into one record per CDR3 protein. The data contain a few hundred thousand distinct CDR3 sequences, 14% of them singletons. Sample: PBMCs from blood, taken roughly 12 days after vaccination. The receptor set was obtained from a man aged 45 to 65 who received an inactivated influenza vaccine. Both conserved end residues are part of each CDR3. Fields, in order: V gene, D gene, J gene, CDR3 protein. The D gene is left open where the match is weak.

TRBV7-9	TRBD1	TRBJ1-6	CASSARDRGLDSPLHF
TRBV7-9	NA	TRBJ1-1	CASSSARVTANTEAFF
TRBV7-2	TRBD1	TRBJ2-1	CASTKTGTGINNEQFF
TRBV12-3/TRBV12-4	TRBD1	TRBJ2-1	CASSLGQGVANEQFF
TRBV6-1	NA	TRBJ1-4	CASSEGTNNEKLFF
TRBV28	NA	TRBJ2-3	CASSLLYTDTQYF
TRBV3-1	NA	TRBJ1-4	CASSHRSEKLFF
TRBV5-1	TRBD2	TRBJ2-3	CASSLYGTSGGATDTQYF
TRBV6-2/TRBV6-3	NA	TRBJ2-5	CASSSRRGQETQYF
TRBV5-4	NA	TRBJ2-2	CASSLQISGTGELFF
TRBV6-2/TRBV6-3	NA	TRBJ2-2	CASEWGGASGELFF
TRBV20-1	TRBD2	TRBJ2-2	CSASGRANTGELFF
TRBV6-5	NA	TRBJ2-3	CASSYGAHTQYTQYF
TRBV6-5	NA	TRBJ2-2	CASSYGGMNTGELFF
TRBV20-1	NA	TRBJ1-5	CSARPGPPNQPQHF
TRBV6-1	TRBD2	TRBJ2-1	CAAKSGSSYNEQFF